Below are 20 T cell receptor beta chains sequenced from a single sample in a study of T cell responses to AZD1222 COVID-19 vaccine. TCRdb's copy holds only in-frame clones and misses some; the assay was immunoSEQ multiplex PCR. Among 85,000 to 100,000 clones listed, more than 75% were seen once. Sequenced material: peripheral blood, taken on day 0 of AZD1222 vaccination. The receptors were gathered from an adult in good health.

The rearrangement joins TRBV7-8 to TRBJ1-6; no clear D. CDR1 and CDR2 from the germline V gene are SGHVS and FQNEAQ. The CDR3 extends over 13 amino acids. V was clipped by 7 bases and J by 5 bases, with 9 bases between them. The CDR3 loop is CASIARNNSPLHF. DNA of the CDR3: TGTGCCAGCATCGCCAGGAATAATTCACCCCTCCACTTT.

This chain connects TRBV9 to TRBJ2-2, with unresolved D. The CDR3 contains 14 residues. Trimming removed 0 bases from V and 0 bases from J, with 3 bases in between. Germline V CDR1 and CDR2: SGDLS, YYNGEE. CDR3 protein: CASSVATNTGELFF. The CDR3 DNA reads TGTGCCAGCAGCGTAGCGACGAACACCGGGGAGCTGTTTTTT.

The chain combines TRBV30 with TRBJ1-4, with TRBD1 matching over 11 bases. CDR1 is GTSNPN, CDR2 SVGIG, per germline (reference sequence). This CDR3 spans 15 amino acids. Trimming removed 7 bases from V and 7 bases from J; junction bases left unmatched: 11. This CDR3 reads CASTDRGRRSEKLFF. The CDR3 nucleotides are TGTGCCTCTACGGACAGGGGGCGCCGGAGTGAAAAACTGTTTTTT. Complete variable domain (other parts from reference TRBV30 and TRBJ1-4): SQTIHQWPATLVQPVGSPLSLECTVEGTSNPNLYWYRQAAGRGLQLLFYSVGIGQISSEVPQNLSASRPQDRQFILSSKKLLLSDSGFYLCASTDRGRRSEKLFFGSGTQLSVL.

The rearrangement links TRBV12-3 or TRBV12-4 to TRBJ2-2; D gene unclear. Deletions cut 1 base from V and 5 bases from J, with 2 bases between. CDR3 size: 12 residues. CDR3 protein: CASSLVTGELFF. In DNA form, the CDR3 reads TGTGCCAGCAGTTTAGTTACCGGGGAGCTGTTTTTT.

The CDR3 loop is CASSPGQANYGYTF. The CDR3 nucleotides read TGTGCCAGCAGTCCAGGACAGGCTAACTATGGCTACACCTTC. J is TRBJ1-2 and V is TRBV6-5; 7 positions match TRBD1. The CDR3 is 14 amino acids. Germline CDR1 MNHEY, CDR2 SVGAGI. The junction had 3 bases not matched to a gene; V was cut back by 5 bases and J by 0 bases.

The CDR3 is CASSYSDRYYGYTF. CDR3 in DNA: TGTGCCAGCAGTTACTCGGACAGATACTATGGCTACACCTTC. V gene TRBV6-5 combines with J gene TRBJ1-2; tentatively, D is TRBD1 (6 bases). The germline V gene encodes CDR1 MNHEY and CDR2 SVGAGI. V shed 0 bases and J shed 3 bases, with 8 bases lying between them. This CDR3 comprises 14 residues.

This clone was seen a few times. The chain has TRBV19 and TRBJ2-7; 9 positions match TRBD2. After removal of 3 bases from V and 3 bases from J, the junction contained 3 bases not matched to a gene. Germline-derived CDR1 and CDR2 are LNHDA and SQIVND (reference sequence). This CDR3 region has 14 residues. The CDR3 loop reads CASSMPAGGYEQYF. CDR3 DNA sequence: TGTGCCAGTAGTATGCCAGCGGGAGGCTACGAGCAGTACTTC.

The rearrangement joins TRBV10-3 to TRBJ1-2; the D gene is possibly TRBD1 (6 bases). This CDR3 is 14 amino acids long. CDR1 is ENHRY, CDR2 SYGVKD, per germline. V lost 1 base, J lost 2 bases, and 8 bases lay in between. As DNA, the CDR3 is TGTGCCATCAGTGAGTACAGGGCGAACTATGGCTACACCTTC. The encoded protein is CAISEYRANYGYTF.

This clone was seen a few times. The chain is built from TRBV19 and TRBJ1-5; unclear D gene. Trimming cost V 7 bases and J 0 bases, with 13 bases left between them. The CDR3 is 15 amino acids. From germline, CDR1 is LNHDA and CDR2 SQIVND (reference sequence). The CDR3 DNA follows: TGTGCCAGTACTTTCGAAGGATATAGCAATCAGCCCCAGCATTTT. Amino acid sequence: CASTFEGYSNQPQHF.

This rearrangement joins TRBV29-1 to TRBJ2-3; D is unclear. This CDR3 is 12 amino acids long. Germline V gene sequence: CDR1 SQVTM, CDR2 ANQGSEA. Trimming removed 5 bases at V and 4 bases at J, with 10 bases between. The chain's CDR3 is CSVTSGADTQYF. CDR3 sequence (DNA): TGCAGCGTTACAAGTGGCGCAGATACGCAGTATTTT.

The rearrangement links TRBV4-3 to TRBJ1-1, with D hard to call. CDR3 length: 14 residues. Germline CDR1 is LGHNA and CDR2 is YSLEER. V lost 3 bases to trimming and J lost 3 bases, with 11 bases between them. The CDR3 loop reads CASSHSTVDTEAFF. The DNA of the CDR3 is TGCGCCAGCAGCCATTCGACTGTAGACACTGAAGCTTTCTTT.

Here the CDR3 DNA reads TGTGCCAGCTCCTATGGGGGAGCCATGAACACTGAAGCTTTCTTT. Translating it yields CASSYGGAMNTEAFF. This chain joins TRBV18 and TRBJ1-1; possibly TRBD1 for D (5 bases). From germline, CDR1 is KGHSH and CDR2 LQKENI. This CDR3 is built from 15 residues. Trimming took off 6 bases at V and 0 bases at J, with 14 bases between the two ends.

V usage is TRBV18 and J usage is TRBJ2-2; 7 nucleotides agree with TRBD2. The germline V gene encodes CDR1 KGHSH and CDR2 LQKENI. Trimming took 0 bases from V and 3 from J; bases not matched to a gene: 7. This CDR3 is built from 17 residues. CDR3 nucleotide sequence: TGTGCCAGCTCACCACCGGCGAATGGGGGGGACACCGGGGAGCTGTTTTTT. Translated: CASSPPANGGDTGELFF.

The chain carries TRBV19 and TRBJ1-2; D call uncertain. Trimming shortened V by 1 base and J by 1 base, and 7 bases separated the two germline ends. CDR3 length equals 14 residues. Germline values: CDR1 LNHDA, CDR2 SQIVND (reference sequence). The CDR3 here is CASSIGRVNYGYTF. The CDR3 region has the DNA TGTGCCAGTAGTATAGGTCGGGTTAACTATGGCTACACCTTC.

As DNA, the CDR3 is TGTGCCAGCAGTTACGAGAAAAACTATGGCTACACCTTC. Amino acid sequence: CASSYEKNYGYTF. The chain combines TRBV6-5 with TRBJ1-2; D is unclear. V lost 2 bases and J lost 2, with 6 bases in between. CDR3 length: 13 amino acids. In germline, CDR1 is MNHEY, CDR2 SVGAGI.

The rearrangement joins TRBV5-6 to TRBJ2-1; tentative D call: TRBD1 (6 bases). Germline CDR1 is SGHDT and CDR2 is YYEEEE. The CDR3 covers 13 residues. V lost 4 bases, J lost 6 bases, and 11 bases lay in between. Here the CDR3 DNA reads TGTGCCAGCAGCGTTCCACAGGGCAATGAGCAGTTCTTC. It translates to CASSVPQGNEQFF.

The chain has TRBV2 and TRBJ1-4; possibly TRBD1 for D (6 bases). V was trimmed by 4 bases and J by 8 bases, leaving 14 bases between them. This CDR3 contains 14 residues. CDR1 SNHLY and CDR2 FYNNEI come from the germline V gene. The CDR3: CASSVLGAGEKLFF. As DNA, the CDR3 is TGTGCCAGCAGTGTTCTGGGGGCGGGAGAAAAACTGTTTTTT.

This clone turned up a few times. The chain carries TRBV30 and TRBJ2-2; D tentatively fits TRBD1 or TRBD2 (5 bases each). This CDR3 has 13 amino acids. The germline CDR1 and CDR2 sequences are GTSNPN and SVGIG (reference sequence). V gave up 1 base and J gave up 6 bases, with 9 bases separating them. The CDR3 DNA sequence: TGTGCCTGGAGTGGCTTGGGGGCCGGGGAGCTGTTTTTT. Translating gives CAWSGLGAGELFF.

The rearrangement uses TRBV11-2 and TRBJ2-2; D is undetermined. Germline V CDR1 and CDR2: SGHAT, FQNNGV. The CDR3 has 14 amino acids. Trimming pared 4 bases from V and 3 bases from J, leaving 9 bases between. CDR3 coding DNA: TGTGCCAGCAGCTCTGCCCAGTACACCGGGGAGCTGTTTTTT. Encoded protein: CASSSAQYTGELFF.

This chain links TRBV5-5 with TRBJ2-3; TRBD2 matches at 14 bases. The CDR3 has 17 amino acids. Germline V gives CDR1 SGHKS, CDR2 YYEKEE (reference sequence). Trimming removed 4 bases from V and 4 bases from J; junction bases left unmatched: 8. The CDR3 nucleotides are TGTGCCAGCAGCCCGGGACTAGCGGGAGAAAATGCAGATACGCAGTATTTT. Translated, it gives CASSPGLAGENADTQYF.